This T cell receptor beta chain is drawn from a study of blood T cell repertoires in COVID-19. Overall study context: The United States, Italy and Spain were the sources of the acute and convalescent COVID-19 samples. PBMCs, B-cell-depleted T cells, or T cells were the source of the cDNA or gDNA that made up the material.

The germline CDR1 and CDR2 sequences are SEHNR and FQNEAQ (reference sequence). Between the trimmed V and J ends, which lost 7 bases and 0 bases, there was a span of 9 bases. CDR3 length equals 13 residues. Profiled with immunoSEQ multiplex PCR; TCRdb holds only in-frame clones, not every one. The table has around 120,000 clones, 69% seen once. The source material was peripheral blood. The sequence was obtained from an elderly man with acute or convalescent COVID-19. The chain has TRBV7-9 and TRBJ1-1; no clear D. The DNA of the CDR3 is TGTGCCAGCACCTACACAGTGAACACTGAAGCTTTCTTT. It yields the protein CASTYTVNTEAFF.